These 9 T cell receptor beta chains were sequenced from one sample in a study of T cell responses to AZD1222 COVID-19 vaccine. Clones were sequenced by immunoSEQ multiplex PCR, and TCRdb holds only the in-frame ones, with some missing. Of 90,000 to 120,000 clones listed, about 88% are singletons. The sample here was peripheral blood, taken on day 0 of AZD1222 vaccination. These receptors were collected from an adult in good health.

This chain links TRBV6-5 with TRBJ1-3; D remains ambiguous. This CDR3 region has 12 residues. Trimming left V 6 bases short and J 0 bases short, with 3 bases between. Germline lookup yields CDR1 MNHEY and CDR2 SVGAGI. CDR3 sequence (DNA): TGTGCCAGCAGGGCCTCTGGAAACACCATATATTTT. This codes for CASRASGNTIYF.

The chain links TRBV29-1 to TRBJ2-1; perhaps D is TRBD1 or TRBD2 (5 bases each). The CDR3 is 14 residues long. Germline CDR1 SQVTM, CDR2 ANQGSEA. Between the trimmed V and J ends, which lost 4 bases and 1 base, there was a span of 11 bases. DNA for the CDR3: TGCAGCGTTGTGGTGGGGGTATCCTACAATGAGCAGTTCTTC. This codes for CSVVVGVSYNEQFF.

The rearrangement uses TRBV5-1 and TRBJ2-3; TRBD2 agrees at 14 bases. V lost 3 bases and J lost 1; bases outside the gene matches: 4. This CDR3 has 17 residues. Germline V CDR1 and CDR2: SGHRS, YFSETQ. CDR3 in DNA: TGCGCCAGCAGCTCCCGGACTAGCGGGGGGCGCACAGATACGCAGTATTTT. Translated, it gives CASSSRTSGGRTDTQYF.

V is TRBV7-9 and J is TRBJ1-1; D is unclear. There are 13 residues in the CDR3. Between the trimmed V and J ends, which lost 5 bases and 11 bases, there was a span of 18 bases. The germline gives CDR1 SEHNR, CDR2 FQNEAQ (reference sequence). The CDR3 coding sequence is TGTGCCAGCAGCCTCGGGGTCCGGGAGGTGGCTTTCTTT. It encodes CASSLGVREVAFF.

This clone has just a few counts. The V call is TRBV30, the J call TRBJ1-2; D gene uncertain. Germline CDR1 and CDR2: GTSNPN and SVGIG (reference sequence). With 3 bases removed from V and 6 bases from J, the gap between germline ends came to 5 bases. The CDR3 is 10 amino acids. In nucleotides, the CDR3 is TGTGCCTGGAGGGAAGATGGCTACACCTTC. This codes for CAWREDGYTF.

The chain employs TRBV9 and TRBJ1-3; the D is unclear. V lost 4 bases to trimming and J lost 0 bases, with 17 bases between them. The CDR3 loop spans 17 amino acids. Germline assignment: CDR1 SGDLS and CDR2 YYNGEE. CDR3 bases: TGTGCCAGCAGCCCAGAAGTGAGTGGGTACTCTGGAAACACCATATATTTT. Amino acid sequence: CASSPEVSGYSGNTIYF.

The chain has TRBV6-2 or TRBV6-3 and TRBJ2-7; no reliable D call. The germline V and J ends were trimmed by 5 bases and 3 bases, with 5 bases remaining between them. The germline CDR1 and CDR2 sequences are MNHEY and SVGEGT. There are 11 residues in the CDR3. Here the CDR3 DNA reads TGTGCCAGCAGTGACGACTACGAGCAGTACTTC. This encodes CASSDDYEQYF.

This clone was detected only once. The chain is built from TRBV30 and TRBJ1-2; 9 nucleotides agree with TRBD1. The V segment lost 5 bases and the J segment 5 bases; nucleotides outside the gene matches: 12. This CDR3 is built from 15 residues. Germline V gives CDR1 GTSNPN, CDR2 SVGIG (reference sequence). The CDR3 nucleotides are TGTGCCTGGTTCCGGGACAGGGTGCTTGGATATGGCTACACCTTC. It codes for CAWFRDRVLGYGYTF.

This rearrangement joins TRBV10-3 to TRBJ1-5, with TRBD1 matching 7 bases. The CDR3 sequence is 16 residues long. The germline V gene has CDR1 ENHRY and CDR2 SYGVKD. The trim removed 2 bases at V and 4 bases at J, leaving 8 bases unmatched. Written as DNA, the CDR3 is TGTGCCATCAGTGAGACGCTAGGGACAGAAAATCAGCCCCAGCATTTT. Protein: CAISETLGTENQPQHF.